The 31 T cell receptor beta chains given below trace back to one sample, sequenced in a study of T cells in Graves' hyperthyroidism and ophthalmopathy. RNA transcripts provided the source from which TCR beta CDR3 regions were amplified. The primer set for the first-round RT-PCR of the TCR CDR3 was HTBI. Each CDR3 protein gets one entry after TCRdb re-called the multiplex PCR reads with MiXCR. Among fewer than 700,000 distinct CDR3 sequences listed, roughly 17% were seen once. Sequences were obtained from blood. The receptor set was obtained from a woman aged 18-29 years with Graves' ophthalmopathy.

This chain connects TRBV11-1 to TRBJ2-2, with TRBD2 identical over 14 bases. Looked up from germline, CDR1 is SGHAT and CDR2 is FQDESV (reference sequence). The J segment lost 6 bases and the V segment lost 3 bases, leaving 9 bases of the junction unmatched. The CDR3 runs 18 residues. For the CDR3, the DNA is TGTGCCAGCAGCTTTAGGACTAGCGGGGGGCCAACGGCCGGGGAGCTGTTTTTT. This codes for CASSFRTSGGPTAGELFF.

This clonotype was recorded many times. This rearrangement joins TRBV27 to TRBJ2-3; 11 nucleotides align to TRBD2. The germline CDR1 and CDR2 sequences are MNHEY and SMNVEV (reference sequence). Germline trimming cut 7 bases from V and 6 bases from J; bases unmatched to any gene: 9. This CDR3 has 15 amino acids. The chain's CDR3 is CASKGAGLAVDTQYF. The CDR3 nucleotides are TGTGCCAGCAAGGGGGCGGGACTAGCGGTGGATACGCAGTATTTT.

This clonotype appeared many times. The V and J genes are TRBV20-1 and TRBJ1-1, with D unresolved. The V end was cut by 3 bases, the J end by 6 bases, with 8 bases between. Per the germline V gene, CDR1 is DFQATT and CDR2 is SNEGSKA (reference sequence). The CDR3 covers 11 residues. The CDR3 is CSARFVAEAFF. The CDR3 DNA reads as TGCAGTGCTAGGTTTGTCGCTGAAGCTTTCTTT.

This clonotype was recorded a few times. This clone may be a read error of a much larger clone one base away. The chain links TRBV12-3 or TRBV12-4 to TRBJ1-6, with TRBD1 matching over 12 bases. The CDR3 sequence is 18 residues long. V was pared by 3 bases and J by 5 bases, with 8 bases of the junction left unmatched. For the CDR3, the DNA is TGTGCCAGCAGTTTGCCGGGACAGGGGGCGCGGGATAATTCACCCCTCCACTTT. Encoded protein: CASSLPGQGARDNSPLHF.

This clonotype was detected many times. The rearrangement joins TRBV11-2 to TRBJ2-7; 7 positions match TRBD1. The germline V gene encodes CDR1 SGHAT and CDR2 FQNNGV. CDR3 size: 16 residues. V gave up 3 bases and J gave up 0 bases; unmatched junction bases: 8. CDR3 bases: TGTGCCAGCAGCTTCGGCGACAGGGTCCTCTCCTACGAGCAGTACTTC. Amino acid sequence: CASSFGDRVLSYEQYF. The whole variable domain, filled in from reference TRBV11-2 and TRBJ2-7, reads EAGVAQSPRYKIIEKRQSVAFWCNPISGHATLYWYQQILGQGPKLLIQFQNNGVVDDSQLPKDRFSAERLKGVDSTLKIQPAKLEDSAVYLCASSFGDRVLSYEQYFGPGTRLTVT.

This clonotype was found many times. This chain joins TRBV20-1 and TRBJ1-2; D possibly corresponds to TRBD1 (5 bases). Germline V gene data show CDR1 as DFQATT and CDR2 as SNEGSKA (reference sequence). V shed 6 bases and J shed 8 bases, with 25 bases lying between them. CDR3 length: 15 amino acids. The CDR3 DNA follows: TGCAGTGCCCACGGGGTACGGGGGACGGGGGTCGGCTACACCTTC. It is translated as CSAHGVRGTGVGYTF.

This clonotype was counted at least ten times. The chain is built from TRBV5-1 and TRBJ2-3; 11 bases are shared with TRBD1. Germline V gene data show CDR1 as SGHRS and CDR2 as YFSETQ. The CDR3 is 16 amino acids. V trimming: 4 bases; J trimming: 4 bases; junction bases outside the gene matches: 8. CDR3 DNA sequence: TGCGCCAGCAGCATTTACCCGGGACAGGGGGCAGATACGCAGTATTTT. It encodes CASSIYPGQGADTQYF.

In regard to this clonotype: A read error may explain this, as a much larger clone is one base away. This chain links TRBV5-1 with TRBJ2-3, with a tentative D call TRBD2 (6 bases). CDR3 size: 15 residues. The germline V gene has CDR1 SGHRS and CDR2 YFSETQ. V was pared by 3 bases and J by 3 bases, with 14 bases between. Written as DNA, the CDR3 is TGCGCCAGCAGCTCGACGGAGGGCTTAACAGATACGCAGTATTTT. Its translation is CASSSTEGLTDTQYF.

This clonotype has at least ten counts. This rearrangement joins TRBV7-9 to TRBJ1-2; no clear D. The CDR3 length is 13 residues. Trimming took off 5 bases at V and 3 bases at J, with 10 bases between the two ends. CDR1 and CDR2 (germline): SEHNR, FQNEAQ (reference sequence). Written as DNA, the CDR3 is TGTGCCAGCAGCGAGGACGGGTACTATGGCTACACCTTC. This encodes CASSEDGYYGYTF.

Points on this clonotype: Germline is not matched at one junction end, which may reflect a read error. The CDR3 region is CATGRDGYGYTF. The CDR3 nucleotides read TGTGCCACCGGCAGGGACGGCTATGGCTACACCTTC. The chain joins TRBV15 to TRBJ1-2; maybe TRBD1 (5 bases). CDR3 size: 12 residues. Looked up from germline, CDR1 is LNHNV and CDR2 is YYDKDF (reference sequence).

This clonotype was counted at least ten times. V and J are TRBV28 and TRBJ1-1; D perhaps matches TRBD1 (6 bases). CDR1 is MDHEN and CDR2 is SYDVKM in the germline V gene. The CDR3 spans 15 residues. The ends were cut back, 6 bases at V and 0 bases at J, with 14 bases in the middle. The DNA for the CDR3 is TGTGCCAGCAGAACAGGGTGGCCCATGAACACTGAAGCTTTCTTT. It encodes CASRTGWPMNTEAFF.

This clonotype was recorded at least ten times. J is TRBJ1-1 and V is TRBV30; D is unresolved. This CDR3 is 12 amino acids long. Germline CDR1 and CDR2: GTSNPN and SVGIG (reference sequence). V was trimmed by 1 base and J by 4 bases, leaving 7 bases between them. Here the CDR3 DNA reads TGTGCCTGGAGTGGCCCAGGCACTGAAGCTTTCTTT. It yields the protein CAWSGPGTEAFF. Supplemented by reference TRBV30 and TRBJ1-1, the full variable domain reads SQTIHQWPATLVQPVGSPLSLECTVEGTSNPNLYWYRQAAGRGLQLLFYSVGIGQISSEVPQNLSASRPQDRQFILSSKKLLLSDSGFYLCAWSGPGTEAFFGQGTRLTVV.

This clonotype has ten or more counts. The chain has TRBV2 and TRBJ1-1; perhaps TRBD1 as D (5 bases). V was pared by 4 bases and J by 0 bases, with 9 bases between. CDR3 length: 14 residues. Germline CDR1 is SNHLY and CDR2 is FYNNEI. The CDR3 loop is CASSVQGLNTEAFF. As DNA, the CDR3 is TGTGCCAGCAGTGTCCAGGGATTGAACACTGAAGCTTTCTTT. Supplemented by reference TRBV2 and TRBJ1-1, the full variable domain reads EPEVTQTPSHQVTQMGQEVILRCVPISNHLYFYWYRQILGQKVEFLVSFYNNEISEKSEIFDDQFSVERPDGSNFTLKIRSTKLEDSAMYFCASSVQGLNTEAFFGQGTRLTVV.

CDR3 nucleotide sequence: TGTGCCAGCAGCACCCTAGGCCACGAGCAGTACTTC. This sequence encodes CASSTLGHEQYF. This sequence joins TRBV7-9 and TRBJ2-7; D unresolved. V gave up 5 bases and J gave up 5 bases, with 10 bases separating them. The V gene's germline CDR1 is SEHNR and CDR2 FQNEAQ (reference sequence). The CDR3 runs 12 residues.

This clonotype showed up just a few times. The gene calls are TRBV20-1 and TRBJ2-5; D may be TRBD2 (7 bases). Trimming shortened V by 4 bases and J by 7 bases, and 13 bases separated the two germline ends. This CDR3 has 12 amino acids. Germline loops: CDR1 DFQATT, CDR2 SNEGSKA (reference sequence). The CDR3 loop reads CSAKGGPGTQYF. As DNA, the CDR3 is TGCAGTGCTAAGGGGGGGCCCGGGACCCAGTACTTC.

The V gene is TRBV15, the J gene TRBJ2-1; D remains ambiguous. CDR3 length: 13 amino acids. V lost 1 base and J 5 bases, leaving 6 bases between the germline ends. Germline CDR1 is LNHNV and CDR2 is YYDKDF (reference sequence). The CDR3 loop is CATSRGLDNEQFF. CDR3 nucleotide sequence: TGTGCCACCAGCAGAGGGCTTGACAATGAGCAGTTCTTC.

The chain joins TRBV9 to TRBJ2-1; 9 bases fit TRBD2. The germline CDR1 and CDR2 sequences are SGDLS and YYNGEE. CDR3 size: 17 residues. J was trimmed by 9 bases and V by 0 bases; bases with no gene match: 13. The CDR3 DNA reads as TGTGCCAGCAGCGTAGAGGCGTCTGGCGGGGGGGCAAGTGAGCAGTTCTTC. It codes for CASSVEASGGGASEQFF.

This chain connects TRBV30 to TRBJ2-2, with D perhaps given as TRBD1 or TRBD2 (5 bases each). The CDR3 has 16 residues. V was clipped by 5 bases and J by 3 bases, with 19 bases between them. CDR1 and CDR2 (germline): GTSNPN, SVGIG (reference sequence). The CDR3 DNA is TGTGCCTGGGGAGACACCAGGGACCGAGACACCGGGGAGCTGTTTTTT. It specifies CAWGDTRDRDTGELFF.

A single count supports this clonotype. The V gene is TRBV5-1, the J gene TRBJ2-1; 12 bases are shared with TRBD2. This CDR3 is 18 amino acids long. Trimming removed 0 bases from V and 8 bases from J; junction bases left unmatched: 12. In germline, CDR1 is SGHRS, CDR2 YFSETQ. The CDR3 DNA is TGCGCCAGCAGCTTGGAGGGCCCGACTAGCGGGAGATTCGATGAGCAGTTCTTC. Amino acid sequence: CASSLEGPTSGRFDEQFF.

This clonotype was counted many times. The rearrangement links TRBV5-1 to TRBJ1-1; 8 bases are shared with TRBD1. J gave up 5 bases and V 0 bases, and 15 bases lay outside the gene matches. The CDR3 contains 18 residues. Germline V lookup: CDR1 SGHRS, CDR2 YFSETQ. The CDR3 protein is CASSLDGQGSVMSTEAFF. CDR3 sequence (DNA): TGCGCCAGCAGCTTGGACGGACAGGGTTCAGTAATGAGTACTGAAGCTTTCTTT.

This clonotype was seen a few times. This chain connects TRBV24-1 to TRBJ1-2; 7 nucleotides line up with TRBD1. The V and J ends lost 4 bases and 2 bases, in that order; junction bases with no gene match: 6. The CDR3 runs 15 residues. CDR1 is KGHDR, CDR2 SFDVKD, per germline. The DNA for the CDR3 is TGTGCCACCAGTGACCCGCTGACAGGGAACTATGGCTACACCTTC. Translating gives CATSDPLTGNYGYTF.

This clonotype was seen a few times. This chain connects TRBV4-3 to TRBJ1-1, with 8 bases identical to TRBD1. V lost 8 bases to trimming and J lost 3 bases; unmatched junction nucleotides: 8. Germline lookup yields CDR1 LGHNA and CDR2 YSLEER. This CDR3 has 14 residues. The DNA for the CDR3 is TGCGCCAGCCGGACAGGGTTGGGTTACACTGAAGCTTTCTTT. It codes for CASRTGLGYTEAFF.

This clonotype occurred many times. This chain links TRBV7-3 with TRBJ2-7; 9 bases are shared with TRBD2. V shed 5 bases and J 3 bases; nucleotides not matched to a gene: 5. This CDR3 comprises 14 residues. Per the germline V gene, CDR1 is SGHTA and CDR2 is FQGTGA. DNA of the CDR3: TGTGCCAGCAGCCCCAGCGGGAGGTTCTACGAGCAGTACTTC. This codes for CASSPSGRFYEQYF.

This clonotype occurred a few times. The genes are TRBV4-2 and TRBJ2-5; 7 nucleotides line up with TRBD2. Germline CDR1 and CDR2: LGHNA and YNFKEQ. Trimming took 0 bases from V and 6 from J; bases not matched to a gene: 13. The CDR3 runs 17 residues. CDR3 residues: CASSQDPSAGVGKTQYF. CDR3 bases: TGTGCCAGCAGCCAAGACCCGTCGGCGGGGGTGGGGAAGACCCAGTACTTC.

This clonotype was recorded a few times. The chain couples TRBV3-1 to TRBJ2-7; 7 nucleotides match TRBD1. The CDR3 has 14 residues. Trimming at V came to 3 bases and at J to 7 bases, leaving 9 bases not matched to a gene. Germline V lookup: CDR1 LGHDT, CDR2 YNNKEL (reference sequence). The CDR3 reads CASSHTQGSAEQYF. The CDR3, as DNA: TGTGCCAGCAGCCACACACAGGGGTCTGCGGAGCAGTACTTC.

This clonotype was seen at least ten times. CDR3: CASSLQPTSNYGYTF. CDR3 DNA: TGTGCCAGCAGTTTACAGCCAACTTCTAACTATGGCTACACCTTC. The chain carries TRBV12-3 or TRBV12-4 and TRBJ1-2; no clear D. V was clipped by 2 bases and J by 0 bases, with 10 bases between them. The CDR3 is 15 residues long.

The chain has TRBV6-2 or TRBV6-3 and TRBJ2-2; 8 nucleotides line up with TRBD1. This CDR3 is 19 amino acids long. The germline V gene encodes CDR1 MNHEY and CDR2 SVGEGT. With 2 bases clipped from V and 2 bases from J, the junction kept 13 bases outside the gene matches. As DNA, the CDR3 is TGTGCCAGCAGTTACCGGGTGCCCGGGACAGGAGATAACACCGGGGAGCTGTTTTTT. Translating it yields CASSYRVPGTGDNTGELFF.

The chain is built from TRBV20-1 and TRBJ1-2; D gene uncertain. Trimming took off 4 bases at V and 10 bases at J, with 25 bases between the two ends. Germline V gene lookup returns CDR1 DFQATT and CDR2 SNEGSKA (reference sequence). This CDR3 is built from 15 residues. CDR3 nucleotides: TGCAGTGCTATAACAGCCCAATACCTCCGCCCCCTCTACACCTTC. It codes for CSAITAQYLRPLYTF.

There are a few counts of this clonotype. V usage is TRBV14 and J usage is TRBJ2-5; D possibly corresponds to TRBD2 (5 bases). Trimming pared 7 bases from V and 7 bases from J, leaving 13 bases between. The V gene's germline CDR1 is SGHDN and CDR2 FVKESK. CDR3 size: 12 residues. The CDR3 is CASNPPAGTQYF. CDR3 DNA sequence: TGTGCCAGCAACCCCCCGGCGGGGACCCAGTACTTC.

This clonotype was counted ten times or more. V is TRBV28 and J is TRBJ2-7; no reliable D call. In germline, CDR1 is MDHEN, CDR2 SYDVKM. The CDR3 length is 13 residues. The CDR3 coding sequence is TGTGCTACTTCACGACTCAACTCCTACGAGCAGTACTTC. This encodes CATSRLNSYEQYF.

The chain links TRBV5-1 to TRBJ2-6; D might be TRBD2 (6 bases). The CDR3 is 16 residues long. The V end lost 4 bases, the J end lost 1 base, and 12 bases lay between the germline ends. The germline V gene encodes CDR1 SGHRS and CDR2 YFSETQ. CDR3 loop: CASSRDGGSGANVLTF. The DNA for the CDR3 is TGCGCCAGCAGCAGAGACGGGGGATCTGGGGCCAACGTCCTGACTTTC.